A single sample is the source of the 18 T cell receptor beta chains below, sequenced in a study of CD8 T cells in Susac syndrome. RNA, at about 0.45 to 1 ug, was reverse transcribed with random hexamers. TCRdb re-analysed the immunoSEQ multiplex PCR reads in MiXCR, keeping a single row per CDR3 protein. The sample carries some 180,000 distinct CDR3 sequences, roughly nine tenths recorded once. Source material: CD4+ T cells from PBMCs. The receptors here all came from a human donor with Susac syndrome.

J is TRBJ2-1 and V is TRBV3-1, with TRBD2 as a possible D gene (6 bases). CDR1 is LGHDT, CDR2 YNNKEL, per germline (reference sequence). The CDR3 is 16 amino acids. V lost 0 bases, J lost 4 bases, and 13 bases lay in between. As DNA, the CDR3 is TGTGCCAGCAGCCAAGATTTAGGGGCGGGATACAATGAGCAGTTCTTC. This sequence encodes CASSQDLGAGYNEQFF.

The J gene is TRBJ1-2, the V gene TRBV15, with D hard to call. The CDR3 extends over 16 amino acids. Germline V gives CDR1 LNHNV, CDR2 YYDKDF (reference sequence). V shed 0 bases and J shed 6 bases, with 17 bases lying between them. DNA of the CDR3: TGTGCCACCAGCAGAGATAAAAGTGGAACTAGACATGGCTACACCTTC. It translates to CATSRDKSGTRHGYTF.

J is TRBJ1-3 and V is TRBV4-2; 8 bases agree with TRBD1. The germline CDR1 and CDR2 sequences are LGHNA and YNFKEQ. The length of the CDR3 is 17 residues. V dropped 0 bases and J dropped 3; count of bases not matched to a gene: 7. The CDR3 sequence: CASSQDRGQLRGNTIYF. In DNA form, the CDR3 reads TGTGCCAGCAGCCAAGACAGGGGGCAGCTCCGTGGAAACACCATATATTTT.

The J gene is TRBJ2-3, the V gene TRBV30; D might be TRBD1 (7 bases). This CDR3 region has 13 residues. Trimming cost V 4 bases and J 6 bases, with 14 bases left between them. In germline, CDR1 is GTSNPN, CDR2 SVGIG (reference sequence). In nucleotides, the CDR3 is TGTGCCTGGATGCAGGGGGGATGGGATACGCAGTATTTT. This translates into CAWMQGGWDTQYF. The complete variable domain, with remaining parts taken from reference TRBV30 and TRBJ2-3, reads SQTIHQWPATLVQPVGSPLSLECTVEGTSNPNLYWYRQAAGRGLQLLFYSVGIGQISSEVPQNLSASRPQDRQFILSSKKLLLSDSGFYLCAWMQGGWDTQYFGPGTRLTVL.

The chain has TRBV5-1 and TRBJ1-2, with TRBD1 matching 7 bases. CDR3 length: 15 amino acids. The J segment lost 5 bases and the V segment lost 1 base, leaving 8 bases of the junction unmatched. CDR1 is SGHRS and CDR2 is YFSETQ in the germline V gene. Here the CDR3 reads CASSLSQGRRYGYTF. The CDR3 nucleotides read TGCGCCAGCAGCTTGTCACAGGGGAGGAGATATGGCTACACCTTC.

The chain has TRBV5-1 and TRBJ2-7; D is possibly TRBD2 (5 bases). Germline values: CDR1 SGHRS, CDR2 YFSETQ. V lost 4 bases and J 2 bases, leaving 16 bases between the germline ends. This CDR3 has 15 residues. CDR3 region: CASSHARRGTYEQYF. CDR3 DNA: TGCGCCAGCAGCCACGCACGGAGAGGGACCTACGAGCAGTACTTC. Full variable domain (remainder filled in from reference TRBV5-1 and TRBJ2-7): KAGVTQTPRYLIKTRGQQVTLSCSPISGHRSVSWYQQTPGQGLQFLFEYFSETQRNKGNFPGRFSGRQFSNSRSEMNVSTLELGDSALYLCASSHARRGTYEQYFGPGTRLTVT.

The chain is built from TRBV2 and TRBJ2-7; D is ambiguous. The V gene's germline CDR1 is SNHLY and CDR2 FYNNEI. Trimming stripped 8 bases from V and 2 bases from J, with 16 bases between. The CDR3 loop spans 14 amino acids. Here the CDR3 reads CASRSDTYTYEQYF. The CDR3 bases are TGTGCCAGCCGGAGTGACACCTATACCTACGAGCAGTACTTC.

J is TRBJ2-7 and V is TRBV25-1, with D perhaps matching TRBD2 (6 bases). From germline, CDR1 is MGHDK and CDR2 SYGVNS. This CDR3 spans 15 amino acids. The V gene lost 3 bases and the J gene lost 0 bases, with 12 bases spanning the gap. The DNA for the CDR3 is TGTGCCAGCAGTGATGCAGGAGGGGCCTCCTACGAGCAGTACTTC. Translated: CASSDAGGASYEQYF.

The chain is built from TRBV13 and TRBJ2-7; TRBD2 matches at 7 bases. With 7 bases clipped from V and 0 bases from J, the junction kept 9 bases outside the gene matches. CDR3 length equals 15 residues. Germline lookup yields CDR1 PRHDT and CDR2 FYEKMQ (reference sequence). The CDR3 region is CASTWGGANSYEQYF. The DNA of the CDR3 is TGTGCCAGCACCTGGGGAGGGGCGAACTCCTACGAGCAGTACTTC.

The chain joins TRBV7-9 to TRBJ1-1, with 7 bases lining up with TRBD1. This CDR3 is 15 amino acids long. J was trimmed by 0 bases and V by 6 bases; bases with no gene match: 7. CDR1 is SEHNR, CDR2 FQNEAQ, per germline (reference sequence). In DNA form, the CDR3 reads TGTGCCAGCAGAAGGGCACAGGGGTTGAACACTGAAGCTTTCTTT. As protein: CASRRAQGLNTEAFF.

This chain connects TRBV20-1 to TRBJ2-7, with 13 bases that match TRBD2. There are 15 residues in the CDR3. Germline lookup yields CDR1 DFQATT and CDR2 SNEGSKA (reference sequence). V gave up 3 bases and J gave up 3 bases; unmatched junction bases: 5. DNA of the CDR3: TGCAGTGCTAGCCGACTAGCGGGAGGCCACTACGAGCAGTACTTC. The encoded protein is CSASRLAGGHYEQYF.

The V call is TRBV20-1, the J call TRBJ1-1, with D unresolved. The CDR3 contains 13 residues. V was cut by 3 bases and J by 4 bases, with 12 bases left in between. The germline CDR1 and CDR2 sequences are DFQATT and SNEGSKA (reference sequence). The CDR3 coding sequence is TGCAGTGCTAGCTCTCCCACGAGCACTGAAGCTTTCTTT. Protein product: CSASSPTSTEAFF.

The gene calls are TRBV18 and TRBJ1-5; 7 positions match TRBD1. In germline, CDR1 is KGHSH, CDR2 LQKENI. This CDR3 region has 16 residues. V was clipped by 6 bases and J by 1 base; unmatched bases: 9. CDR3 amino acids: CASSPNDRASNQPQHF. As DNA, the CDR3 is TGTGCCAGCTCCCCAAACGACAGGGCGAGCAATCAGCCCCAGCATTTT.

The chain couples TRBV20-1 to TRBJ1-1; D possibly corresponds to TRBD1 (6 bases). Germline V gene sequence: CDR1 DFQATT, CDR2 SNEGSKA (reference sequence). This CDR3 has 13 amino acids. V was pared by 3 bases and J by 5 bases, with 13 bases between. CDR3 DNA sequence: TGCAGTGCTAGGAGACAGGCGGGGACTGAAGCTTTCTTT. Protein sequence: CSARRQAGTEAFF.

The rearrangement links TRBV3-1 to TRBJ1-1, with D possibly TRBD1 on 6 matching bases. Germline CDR1 and CDR2: LGHDT and YNNKEL (reference sequence). This CDR3 region has 13 residues. Between the trimmed V and J ends, which lost 4 bases and 5 bases, there was a span of 11 bases. CDR3 sequence reads: CASSLSDSTEAFF. DNA for the CDR3: TGTGCCAGCAGCCTCTCGGACAGTACTGAAGCTTTCTTT.

This clonotype was observed once. The chain joins TRBV2 to TRBJ1-6; 7 bases align to TRBD1. The CDR3 is 16 residues long. V trimming: 2 bases; J trimming: 5 bases; junction bases outside the gene matches: 6. Germline CDR1 reads SNHLY; CDR2 reads FYNNEI. CDR3 in DNA: TGTGCCAGCAGTGAATCCCCGACAGGGAATAATTCACCCCTCCACTTT. Residues: CASSESPTGNNSPLHF.

The count of this clonotype is one. This chain uses TRBV5-1 with TRBJ2-7, with D possibly called TRBD1 or TRBD2 (5 bases each). The ends were cut back, 4 bases at V and 2 bases at J, with 16 bases in the middle. CDR3 length equals 15 residues. Germline CDR1 is SGHRS and CDR2 is YFSETQ. The CDR3 nucleotides read TGCGCCAGCAGCCCGGGGCACATAGCCACCTACGAGCAGTACTTC. Protein sequence: CASSPGHIATYEQYF. The full variable domain, rest sourced from reference TRBV5-1 and TRBJ2-7, is KAGVTQTPRYLIKTRGQQVTLSCSPISGHRSVSWYQQTPGQGLQFLFEYFSETQRNKGNFPGRFSGRQFSNSRSEMNVSTLELGDSALYLCASSPGHIATYEQYFGPGTRLTVT.

J is TRBJ2-1 and V is TRBV9; TRBD1 matches 12 bases. V gave up 2 bases and J gave up 12 bases; unmatched junction bases: 9. CDR3 length equals 15 residues. Germline lookup yields CDR1 SGDLS and CDR2 YYNGEE. CDR3 DNA sequence: TGTGCCAGCAGCGTTGGGGTGGGGACAGGGGGCGGGCAGTTCTTC. It yields the protein CASSVGVGTGGGQFF.